A single sample is the source of the 9 T cell receptor beta chains below, sequenced in a study. TCRdb independently ran MiXCR on the 5' RACE reads; one entry per CDR3 protein. The data contain 25,000 to 40,000 distinct CDR3 sequences, approximately 24% of them singletons. The sample comprised memory CD4+ T cells sorted from blood. Subset denoted: memory CD4+ T cells, CD4+CD45RO+CD25-. The receptors shown here come from a female donor with breast cancer.

Only a few counts were recorded for this clonotype. The rearrangement uses TRBV27 and TRBJ2-1, with unresolved D. The CDR3 consists of 13 residues. CDR1 MNHEY and CDR2 SMNVEV come from the germline V gene (reference sequence). The ends were cut back, 5 bases at V and 14 bases at J, with 19 bases in the middle. CDR3 sequence: CASSHIRTPEKFF. The CDR3 DNA reads as TGTGCCAGCAGTCACATCCGAACCCCTGAAAAGTTCTTC.

This clonotype was detected ten times or more. V usage is TRBV9 and J usage is TRBJ2-5; 9 bases match TRBD1. Losses at the gene ends were 0 bases for V and 5 bases for J; bases not matched to a gene: 5. Germline CDR1 and CDR2: SGDLS and YYNGEE. The CDR3 loop spans 15 amino acids. Written as DNA, the CDR3 is TGTGCCAGCAGCGTAGCAGGGACAGGGTTCGAGACCCAGTACTTC. Protein: CASSVAGTGFETQYF.

Remarks on this clonotype: Possible read error: a much larger clone is one base away. The chain has TRBV5-1 and TRBJ2-1; TRBD1 is a possible D gene (5 bases). CDR3 size: 16 residues. Germline V gene sequence: CDR1 SGHRS, CDR2 YFSETQ. The CDR3 loop is CASSLVRAREGNGQFF. DNA of the CDR3: TGCGCCAGCAGCTTGGTCCGGGCCAGGGAAGGCAATGGGCAGTTCTTC.

This clonotype came up a few times. The rearrangement joins TRBV27 to TRBJ2-2, with D uncertain. The V end lost 4 bases, the J end lost 3 bases, and 0 bases lay between the germline ends. Germline values: CDR1 MNHEY, CDR2 SMNVEV (reference sequence). The CDR3 has 11 residues. The CDR3 sequence: CASSYTGELFF. Here the CDR3 DNA reads TGTGCCAGCAGTTACACCGGGGAGCTGTTTTTT.

This clonotype was counted at least ten times. The chain couples TRBV27 to TRBJ2-3, with TRBD2 matching over 9 bases. This CDR3 has 15 residues. Trimming removed 4 bases from V and 3 bases from J; junction bases left unmatched: 5. Looked up from germline, CDR1 is MNHEY and CDR2 is SMNVEV (reference sequence). The CDR3 DNA is TGTGCCAGCAGTTCTGGGACTAGCTGGACAGATACGCAGTATTTT. This codes for CASSSGTSWTDTQYF.

This clonotype was seen at least ten times. The rearrangement uses TRBV27 and TRBJ1-5, with a tentative D call TRBD1 (5 bases). V was trimmed by 2 bases and J by 7 bases, leaving 9 bases between them. The CDR3 is 13 residues long. Germline V gene sequence: CDR1 MNHEY, CDR2 SMNVEV (reference sequence). The CDR3 coding sequence is TGTGCCAGCAGTTTACGGGGACTCCAGCCCCAGCATTTT. It translates to CASSLRGLQPQHF.

Judged by abundance, this clonotype is medium-sized (0.01 to 0.1%). The gene calls are TRBV6-5 and TRBJ1-1; D is uncertain. Per the germline V gene, CDR1 is MNHEY and CDR2 is SVGAGI. The CDR3 has 14 amino acids. Trimming left V 4 bases short and J 5 bases short, with 14 bases between. This CDR3 reads CASSSAIGGTEAFF. In DNA form, the CDR3 reads TGTGCCAGCAGTTCCGCCATCGGAGGGACTGAAGCTTTCTTT.

The J gene is TRBJ1-2, the V gene TRBV20-1, with 8 bases aligning to TRBD1. V gave up 5 bases and J gave up 7 bases; unmatched junction bases: 9. The length of the CDR3 is 13 residues. Germline CDR1 reads DFQATT; CDR2 reads SNEGSKA (reference sequence). CDR3 sequence: CSAFRTGKGGYTF. The DNA for the CDR3 is TGCAGTGCTTTTCGGACAGGGAAAGGTGGCTACACCTTC.

This clonotype was counted a few times. The V and J genes are TRBV5-6 and TRBJ1-3, with D uncertain. Trimming took 4 bases from V and 7 from J, leaving 24 bases between them. This CDR3 contains 17 residues. Germline V gene sequence: CDR1 SGHDT, CDR2 YYEEEE. The CDR3 DNA follows: TGTGCCAGCAGCCCAACCTCCTTGGGCAGAACCCCGAACACCATATATTTT. Its protein product is CASSPTSLGRTPNTIYF.